The 6 T cell receptor beta chains reported below all come from one sample, sequenced in a study of shared clonotypes between healthy human individuals. The table came from immunoSEQ multiplex PCR; TCRdb's copy has only in-frame clones and leaves some out. This table has some 630,000 clones, about 96% appearing once. Terminally differentiated effector memory CD45RA+ cells were excluded by CCR7 positive selection of CD45RO-negative cells. The material sequenced was naive CD8+ T cells sorted from blood. The receptors shown here come from a woman under 40 in good health.

The V gene is TRBV5-8, the J gene TRBJ2-1; D is uncertain. The CDR3 spans 12 residues. V lost 4 bases and J lost 0, with 2 bases in between. The germline V gene encodes CDR1 SGHTS and CDR2 YDEGEE. The CDR3 protein is CASSLSYNEQFF. CDR3 sequence (DNA): TGTGCCAGCAGCCTCTCCTACAATGAGCAGTTCTTC.

The table lists this clone with a count of one. The sample has other DNA sequences that encode this CDR3 too. The chain joins TRBV4-1 to TRBJ2-5; no firm D call. The V end was cut by 2 bases, the J end by 1 base, with 2 bases between. The CDR3 sequence is 12 residues long. Germline V gene data show CDR1 as MGHRA and CDR2 as YSYEKL. The CDR3 DNA sequence: TGCGCCAGCAGCCAATTCCAAGAGACCCAGTACTTC. Translated, it gives CASSQFQETQYF.

J is TRBJ1-2 and V is TRBV7-9; the D gene is possibly TRBD1 (5 bases). The CDR3 contains 13 residues. CDR1 and CDR2 (germline): SEHNR, FQNEAQ (reference sequence). V lost 5 bases, J lost 8 bases, and 15 bases lay in between. CDR3 loop: CASSPLRVEGYTF. CDR3 in DNA: TGTGCCAGCAGCCCCCTCAGGGTAGAAGGCTACACCTTC.

This chain joins TRBV7-9 and TRBJ1-2; D not certain. V was shortened by 4 bases and J by 0 bases, with 9 bases between the two germline ends. The CDR3 consists of 14 residues. Per germline, CDR1 SEHNR and CDR2 FQNEAQ (reference sequence). CDR3 in DNA: TGTGCCAGCAGCTACACGGGCCCTAACTATGGCTACACCTTC. Protein: CASSYTGPNYGYTF. The variable domain in full, with the rest retrieved from reference TRBV7-9 and TRBJ1-2, is DTGVSQNPRHKITKRGQNVTFRCDPISEHNRLYWYRQTLGQGPEFLTYFQNEAQLEKSRLLSDRFSAERPKGSFSTLEIQRTEQGDSAMYLCASSYTGPNYGYTFGSGTRLTVV.

CDR3: CALGADTLYEQYF. The CDR3 region has the DNA TGTGCCTTGGGGGCGGACACACTCTACGAGCAGTACTTC. The V and J genes are TRBV6-1 and TRBJ2-7; D is possibly TRBD1 (6 bases). The CDR3 extends over 13 amino acids. V lost 11 bases and J lost 3, with 17 bases in between. CDR1 is MNHNS, CDR2 SASEGT, per germline.

The chain's CDR3 is CASSPPRVHEQYF. CDR3 DNA: TGTGCCAGCAGCCCACCCCGGGTCCACGAGCAGTACTTC. This chain uses TRBV7-9 with TRBJ2-7; D gene ambiguous. This CDR3 contains 13 residues. The germline V gene encodes CDR1 SEHNR and CDR2 FQNEAQ (reference sequence). V gave up 5 bases and J gave up 5 bases, with 13 bases separating them.